A selection of T cell receptor beta chains follows, all from one sample in a study of T-cell reconstitution after alpha-beta-depleted transplantation in children. From the PCR reads, TCRdb called clonotypes with MiXCR, one entry per CDR3 protein. This repertoire shows some 200,000 distinct CDR3 sequences, under 8.5% found once; its top ten account for about a third. This specimen was PBMCs, mostly from graft donor cells, taken 360 days after TCRalphabeta/CD19-depleted stem cell transplant. These receptors all stem from a male patient aged 2-9 years who had a stem cell transplant for acute myeloid leukemia, so the T cells may come from the graft donor. The CDR3 runs from the conserved cysteine through the conserved F or W. The D gene is left open where the match is weak. Size tells how often a clone was seen (once, few, many) or the class of an expanded clone, and some rows leave it out.

DNA	CDR3	D	J	size	V
TGTGCCAGCAGCACGGCAGGAAACACCATATATTTT	CASSTAGNTIYF	-	TRBJ1-3	many	TRBV12-3/TRBV12-4
TGCGCCAGCAGTATGTCTCCACAGGATGGCACAGATACGCAGTATTTT	CASSMSPQDGTDTQYF	-	TRBJ2-3	many	TRBV5-1
TGTGCCAGCAGTGGTCGACAGGGAGGGTTGGCGGGGGAGCTGTTTTTT	CASSGRQGGLAGELFF	-	TRBJ2-2	many	TRBV6-1
TGCGCCAGCAGCTTCCGGGTAGCCAAAAACATTCAGTACTTC	CASSFRVAKNIQYF	-	TRBJ2-4	-	TRBV5-1
TGCAGTGCTAGAGGGGTGGGGCCCCACACCGGGGAGCTGTTTTTT	CSARGVGPHTGELFF	-	TRBJ2-2	few	TRBV20-1
TGTGCCAGCAGCCCGATGACAGGGGGCGGCGAGCAGTACTTC	CASSPMTGGGEQYF	TRBD1	TRBJ2-7	-	TRBV5-4
TGCGCCAGCAGCATTCTAGCGGGCTCACAAGAGACCCAGTACTTC	CASSILAGSQETQYF	TRBD2	TRBJ2-5	many	TRBV5-1
TGTGCCAGCAGCCTCGACAGTTGGAGCACAGATACGCAGTATTTT	CASSLDSWSTDTQYF	-	TRBJ2-3	once	TRBV7-3
TGTGCCAGCAGCTCCGGCGGGGGGGGATGGGCCGCAACTAATGAAAAACTGTTTTTT	CASSSGGGGWAATNEKLFF	-	TRBJ1-4	few	TRBV13
TGTGCCAGCAGCTTCGGTGGGGGACAGGGTTCGGAGACCCAGTACTTC	CASSFGGGQGSETQYF	TRBD1	TRBJ2-5	-	TRBV5-5
TGCGCCAGTAGACAGGGGGGGTTGAACACTGAAGCTTTCTTT	CASRQGGLNTEAFF	TRBD1	TRBJ1-1	few	TRBV5-1
TGCAGCGTTGAAGAGGCCCGAGTTAAAGGACTAGCGAACCAAGAGACCCAGTACTTC	CSVEEARVKGLANQETQYF	TRBD2	TRBJ2-5	few	TRBV29-1
TGTGCCAGCAGTAGACCAGGGCAGATTAATCAGCCCCAGCATTTT	CASSRPGQINQPQHF	-	TRBJ1-5	-	TRBV6-1
TGTGCCAGCAGTTTAACGAAGACAGGGTACTATAATTCACCCCTCCACTTT	CASSLTKTGYYNSPLHF	TRBD1	TRBJ1-6	many	TRBV28
TGTGCCAGCAGCTGGGGGACTTACAATGAGCAGTTCTTC	CASSWGTYNEQFF	-	TRBJ2-1	few	TRBV5-6
TGCAGTGCTAGAGTTGAAGCTAGCGGGAGCGGGGAGCTGTTTTTT	CSARVEASGSGELFF	TRBD2	TRBJ2-2	few	TRBV20-1
TGTGCCAGCAGACCGGGGGGAGATACGCAGTATTTT	CASRPGGDTQYF	TRBD2	TRBJ2-3	many	TRBV27
TGTGCCAGCAGCGTAGGGGTCCGAAACTATGGCTACACCTTC	CASSVGVRNYGYTF	-	TRBJ1-2	few	TRBV9
TGCGCCAGCAGCTTGGCTCTGGGGGCCTACAATGAGCAGTTCTTC	CASSLALGAYNEQFF	-	TRBJ2-1	many	TRBV5-1
TGTGCCAGCAGTTTAGCGGGAGAGATAGATACGCAGTATTTT	CASSLAGEIDTQYF	TRBD2	TRBJ2-3	-	TRBV6-5
TGCAGAGCCAGCGCCACGAACACTGAAGCTTTCTTT	CRASATNTEAFF	-	TRBJ1-1	many	TRBV29-1
TGTGCCAGCAGCTTAGATAGGGGCACTTTCTACGAGCAGTACTTC	CASSLDRGTFYEQYF	-	TRBJ2-7	once	TRBV7-9
TGCAGTGCCTCCGGGACAGTCTTCCCCTACGAGCAGTACTTC	CSASGTVFPYEQYF	TRBD1	TRBJ2-7	-	TRBV20-1
TGTGCCAGCAGTGAACAGGGGAACTATGGCTACACCTTC	CASSEQGNYGYTF	-	TRBJ1-2	-	TRBV6-1
TGTGCCAGCAGCTTAGGTCTGGGGAGGACCGGGGAGCTGTTTTTT	CASSLGLGRTGELFF	-	TRBJ2-2	-	TRBV7-3
TGCGCCAGCAGCCCCCGCACAGTATTGAACACTGAAGCTTTCTTT	CASSPRTVLNTEAFF	-	TRBJ1-1	-	TRBV5-1
TGTGCCACCAGCTCGGGACTAGCGGGAGTGAAAAACATTCAGTACTTC	CATSSGLAGVKNIQYF	TRBD2	TRBJ2-4	few	TRBV15
TGTGCTAGTGGTCCCCAGGGGGCCTATGGCTACACCTTC	CASGPQGAYGYTF	TRBD1	TRBJ1-2	few	TRBV12-5
TGTGCCAGCAGTCAACAGGGTACCGGGGAGCTGTTTTTT	CASSQQGTGELFF	-	TRBJ2-2	few	TRBV2
TGCGCCAGCAGCTTCCAGCTAGCGACCACGCAGTATTTT	CASSFQLATTQYF	-	TRBJ2-3	-	TRBV5-1
TGCGCCAGCAGCTTGGACCCCGGGACAGGGGGCTTGTCTGGGGCCAACGTCCTGACTTTC	CASSLDPGTGGLSGANVLTF	TRBD1	TRBJ2-6	-	TRBV5-1
TGTGCCAGCAGTCCCCGCCGGGAGGGCAAAAACATTCAGTACTTC	CASSPRREGKNIQYF	TRBD2	TRBJ2-4	-	TRBV6-2/TRBV6-3
TGTGCCAGCAGCTTAGCGCCGGGACAGGGATCCCGGTCAGATACGCAGTATTTT	CASSLAPGQGSRSDTQYF	TRBD1	TRBJ2-3	many	TRBV11-1
TGTGCCAGCAGTTTCGGGGGGCTGGGGGCCAACGTCCTGACTTTC	CASSFGGLGANVLTF	-	TRBJ2-6	-	TRBV12-3/TRBV12-4
TGTGCCAGCAGTAACAGGGGGCGCCCCGCCGGGGAGCTGTTTTTT	CASSNRGRPAGELFF	TRBD1	TRBJ2-2	few	TRBV28
TGTGCCAGCACCCCCTCGGGGGGACGCTCCTACAATGAGCAGTTCTTC	CASTPSGGRSYNEQFF	TRBD2	TRBJ2-1	-	TRBV12-3/TRBV12-4
TGCAGTGCTAGAGTGGCAGCGGGAGACCTCTACAATGAGCAGTTCTTC	CSARVAAGDLYNEQFF	TRBD2	TRBJ2-1	few	TRBV20-1
TGTGCCAGCAGTACGGGCGCTGGGTGGAACACTGAAGCTTTCTTT	CASSTGAGWNTEAFF	-	TRBJ1-1	-	TRBV6-2/TRBV6-3
TGCGCCAGCAGGGAGGGGGGCTACAATGAGCAGTTCTTC	CASREGGYNEQFF	-	TRBJ2-1	-	TRBV5-1
TGTGCCAGCAGTTACTTTGTTACTCTTGGAGCTTTCTTT	CASSYFVTLGAFF	-	TRBJ1-1	-	TRBV6-2/TRBV6-3
TGTGCCAGCAGCTTAGGCCCCAACGAGCAGTACTTC	CASSLGPNEQYF	-	TRBJ2-7	-	TRBV7-9
TGTGCTAGCAGCGCCGAACTAGCGGGAGCTTTTGGTGGGGCCAACGTCCTGACTTTC	CASSAELAGAFGGANVLTF	TRBD2	TRBJ2-6	few	TRBV7-7
TGCAGTGCTAGAGCGCGGGAGACCCAGTACTTC	CSARARETQYF	-	TRBJ2-5	-	TRBV20-1
TGCAGCGTTGAAGCGAGGGACGGAAATGAGCAGTTCTTC	CSVEARDGNEQFF	-	TRBJ2-1	few	TRBV29-1
TGTGCCAGCGTTCAGACGGGCAACACAGATACGCAGTATTTT	CASVQTGNTDTQYF	-	TRBJ2-3	many	TRBV12-3/TRBV12-4
TGTGCCTGGAGTTGGCACACCGGGGAGCTGTTTTTT	CAWSWHTGELFF	-	TRBJ2-2	few	TRBV30
TGCAGTGCTAGGTTCGGGACTAGAGGGTACAATGAGCAGTTCTTC	CSARFGTRGYNEQFF	TRBD2	TRBJ2-1	few	TRBV20-1
TGCAGCGTTGAACCCAACACCGGGGAGCTGTTTTTT	CSVEPNTGELFF	-	TRBJ2-2	many	TRBV29-1
TGTGCCAGCAGCCAGGGATACGGGGGCGGCTACACCTTC	CASSQGYGGGYTF	-	TRBJ1-2	-	TRBV12-3/TRBV12-4
TGTGCCAGCAGCCAAGGCAGGTCAGGGGGCTATGGCTACACCTTC	CASSQGRSGGYGYTF	TRBD1	TRBJ1-2	-	TRBV3-1
TGTGCCAGCAGTTTATCCCGACGGGAGAAAGATACGCAGTATTTT	CASSLSRREKDTQYF	-	TRBJ2-3	-	TRBV27
TGTGCCAGCTCACCCTCCATGACTAGCGGGAGGTTCGAGCAGTACTTC	CASSPSMTSGRFEQYF	TRBD2	TRBJ2-7	-	TRBV18
TGTGCCAGCAGCTCCCACAGGGAAACCGGGGAGCTGTTTTTT	CASSSHRETGELFF	-	TRBJ2-2	few	TRBV11-2
TGTGCCATCAGTGACCTAAGGACTAGCGGGATTTACAATGAGCAGTTCTTC	CAISDLRTSGIYNEQFF	TRBD2	TRBJ2-1	many	TRBV10-3